These T cell receptor beta chains were read from a single sample in a study of a mutant IDH1 vaccine in newly diagnosed glioma. Repertoires were generated with immunoSEQ multiplex PCR, while TCRdb's copy carries only in-frame clones and drops some. Of about 25,000 clones in the sample, roughly 93% were seen once. The sample in question was PBMCs, obtained from a glioma patient treated with radiotherapy, temozolomide or both. The receptors derive from a man in his forties or fifties with glioma. Both conserved end residues are part of each CDR3. A D gene is named only where the DNA matches it firmly. Only some rows state a clone size, as once, few, many or a class for expanded clones.

V	J	size	D	DNA	CDR3
TRBV7-8	TRBJ1-6	-	-	TGTGCCAGCAGCTTGCCAGTTAATAATTCACCCCTCCACTTT	CASSLPVNNSPLHF
TRBV27	TRBJ2-1	-	-	TGTGCCAGCAGTTTTTTCCTACGAGGTTTGGATGAGCAGTTCTTC	CASSFFLRGLDEQFF
TRBV7-9	TRBJ2-7	-	-	TGTGCCAGCAGCCGAATCGGCTATTACGAGCAGTACTTC	CASSRIGYYEQYF
TRBV6-6	TRBJ1-1	-	-	TGTGCCAGCAGTTACTCGGAGGTTGAAGCTTTCTTT	CASSYSEVEAFF
TRBV7-9	TRBJ1-6	-	-	TGTGCCAGCAGCTCCGAACACGGTAATTCACCCCTCCACTTT	CASSSEHGNSPLHF
TRBV15	TRBJ2-7	-	-	TGTGCCACCAGCAGAGATCTTGGCGTTGAGCAGTACTTC	CATSRDLGVEQYF
TRBV6-6	TRBJ2-7	-	-	TGTGCCAGCAGGAAACAGGGTTACGAGCAGTACTTC	CASRKQGYEQYF
TRBV27	TRBJ1-1	-	-	TGTGCCAGCAGTTTATCGTCGCGCGGCGCTGAAGCTTTCTTT	CASSLSSRGAEAFF
TRBV6-1	TRBJ2-7	-	-	TGTGCCAGCAGTGAAGCGCCCAACGACGAGCAGTACTTC	CASSEAPNDEQYF
TRBV29-1	TRBJ1-1	-	-	TGCAGCGCCTCAACAGGGATCACTGAAGCTTTCTTT	CSASTGITEAFF
TRBV28	TRBJ1-2	-	TRBD1	TGTGCCAGCAGTCCATATACCGGGACAGAGTATGGCTACACCTTC	CASSPYTGTEYGYTF
TRBV9	TRBJ2-3	-	TRBD2	TGTGCCAGCAGCGTAGTCCCACTAGCGGGGTCTTCTAGCACAGATACGCAGTATTTT	CASSVVPLAGSSSTDTQYF
TRBV6-1	TRBJ2-3	-	-	TGTGCCAGCAGTGAATATGGGATCGCAGATACGCAGTATTTT	CASSEYGIADTQYF
TRBV9	TRBJ1-3	-	-	TGTGCCAGCAGCGTGAGGGACTCTGGAAACACCATATATTTT	CASSVRDSGNTIYF
TRBV7-9	TRBJ2-1	once	-	TGTGCCAGCAGCTTAGTCGATGAGCAGTTCTTC	CASSLVDEQFF
TRBV7-2	TRBJ2-7	-	-	TGTGCCAGCAGCCTCGACAGCTCTAGCTCCTACGAGCAGTACTTC	CASSLDSSSSYEQYF
TRBV30	TRBJ2-7	-	-	TGTGCCTGGAGTGTAGTATCTGGCGAGCAGTACTTC	CAWSVVSGEQYF
TRBV5-6	TRBJ2-3	-	-	TGTGCCAGCAGCCTCACAGATACGCAGTATTTT	CASSLTDTQYF
TRBV27	TRBJ1-6	-	-	TGTGCCAGCAGTTTACTGGGACACTATAATTCACCCCTCCACTTT	CASSLLGHYNSPLHF
TRBV13	TRBJ2-1	-	TRBD2	TGTGCCAGCAGCTTAGAAGACAGCGGGGGATACAATGAGCAGTTCTTC	CASSLEDSGGYNEQFF
TRBV7-3	TRBJ2-2	-	-	TGTGCCAGCAGCTTAAAGCGGAACACCGGGGAGCTGTTTTTT	CASSLKRNTGELFF
TRBV4-2	TRBJ1-5	once	TRBD1	TGTGCCAGCAGCCACCGTGACAGGGATCCTCAGCCCCAGCATTTT	CASSHRDRDPQPQHF
TRBV6-1	TRBJ1-4	few	-	TGTGCCAGCAGTGAGGCGGCCTATACAACTAATGAAAAACTGTTTTTT	CASSEAAYTTNEKLFF
TRBV10-2	TRBJ1-1	-	-	TGCGCCAGCAGTGAATGGCGTTTGAACACTGAAGCTTTCTTT	CASSEWRLNTEAFF
TRBV29-1	TRBJ1-5	-	-	TGCAGCGTTGCTACACAGGGCAATCAGCCCCAGCATTTT	CSVATQGNQPQHF
TRBV12-2	TRBJ2-1	-	-	TGTGCAAGTCGCCCGAACGAGCGCGGGGCGGACGAAAACTCCTACAATGAGCAGTTCTTC	CASRPNERGADENSYNEQFF
TRBV27	TRBJ2-1	-	-	TGTGCCAGCAGCCCCCTTTCTGCGGGCCAGGCCTACAATGAGCAGTTCTTC	CASSPLSAGQAYNEQFF
TRBV6-6	TRBJ1-2	-	TRBD1	TGTGCCAGCAGACAGGGGAGCTGGGGCTACACCTTC	CASRQGSWGYTF
TRBV6-5	TRBJ1-3	-	-	TGTGCCAGCACCACAAGCGGCGGAAACACCATATATTTT	CASTTSGGNTIYF
TRBV7-7	TRBJ2-5	-	TRBD2	TGTGCTAGCAGCCGTGGACTAGCGGGAGACGGAGAGACCCAGTACTTC	CASSRGLAGDGETQYF
TRBV13	TRBJ2-2	once	TRBD1	TGTGCCAGCTCCTGGACAGGGCTCGGGGAGCTGTTTTTT	CASSWTGLGELFF
TRBV6-6	TRBJ2-7	-	-	TGTGCCAGCAGCAAGTTTTCATTAACCTTCTCCTACGAGCAGTACTTC	CASSKFSLTFSYEQYF
TRBV7-2	TRBJ2-1	-	TRBD1	TGTGCCAGCAGGGACAGGGGGCCTTACAATGAGCAGTTCTTC	CASRDRGPYNEQFF
TRBV15	TRBJ2-1	-	-	TGTGCCACCAGCAGTACAGGCTCCTACAATGAGCAGTTCTTC	CATSSTGSYNEQFF
TRBV5-1	TRBJ1-2	once	TRBD1	TGCGCCAGCAGCCCAGGACAGGGGGCGATAGGGTATGGCTACACCTTC	CASSPGQGAIGYGYTF
TRBV11-3	TRBJ1-1	-	TRBD1	TGTGCCAGCAGCTTAAGGGGGCTTGGCACTGAAGCTTTCTTT	CASSLRGLGTEAFF
TRBV10-3	TRBJ1-2	-	-	TGTGCCATCAGTGAGTCCTTGGGGGACACTATTATGTATGGCTACACCTTC	CAISESLGDTIMYGYTF
TRBV5-4	TRBJ2-7	-	-	TGTGCCAGCAGCAGGGGGAGAAACTACGAGCAGTACTTC	CASSRGRNYEQYF
TRBV18	TRBJ2-1	-	TRBD2	TGTGCCAGCTCACCATTAGGACTAGCGGGGATTAACAATGAGCAGTTCTTC	CASSPLGLAGINNEQFF
TRBV9	TRBJ1-6	-	-	TGTGCCAGCAGCGTAGCAATAGGATTCAATTCACCCCTCCACTTT	CASSVAIGFNSPLHF
TRBV5-1	TRBJ2-2	once	-	TGCGCCAGCCGACCCCCGAACACCGGGGAGCTGTTTTTT	CASRPPNTGELFF
TRBV6-1	TRBJ1-1	-	-	TGTGCCAGCAGTGAAGCAGGATCTCTTGAAGCTTTCTTT	CASSEAGSLEAFF
TRBV5-1	TRBJ1-1	-	-	TGCGCCAGCAGCTTTTTGTTGAGGAACACTGAAGCTTTCTTT	CASSFLLRNTEAFF
TRBV5-4	TRBJ2-7	-	-	TGTGCCAGCAGCCCCCCCGGTTGGCCCTTCGAGGGGCAGTACTTC	CASSPPGWPFEGQYF
TRBV7-9	TRBJ2-1	-	-	TGTGCCAGCAGCTTACTCCGGACTGCGGGCGATGAGCAGTTCTTC	CASSLLRTAGDEQFF
TRBV29-1	TRBJ2-5	once	TRBD2	TGCAGAAAGCCGGGACTAGCGGGAGTTAAAGCCCGTGAAGAGACCCAGTACTTC	CRKPGLAGVKAREETQYF
TRBV4-1	TRBJ2-1	-	-	TGCGCCAGCAGCCCCTGGACCAATTCTCCCTCCCAGTTCTTC	CASSPWTNSPSQFF
TRBV9	TRBJ2-7	-	-	TGTGCCAGCAGCGTAGGAGGGGGGAGCCTCGAGCAGTACTTC	CASSVGGGSLEQYF
TRBV19	TRBJ2-3	few	-	TGTGCCAGTAGTATGGCTAGTATTGGCACAGATACGCAGTATTTT	CASSMASIGTDTQYF
TRBV5-6	TRBJ2-7	-	-	TGTGCCAGCAGCTTATTGCCCGACTCCTACGAGCAGTACTTC	CASSLLPDSYEQYF